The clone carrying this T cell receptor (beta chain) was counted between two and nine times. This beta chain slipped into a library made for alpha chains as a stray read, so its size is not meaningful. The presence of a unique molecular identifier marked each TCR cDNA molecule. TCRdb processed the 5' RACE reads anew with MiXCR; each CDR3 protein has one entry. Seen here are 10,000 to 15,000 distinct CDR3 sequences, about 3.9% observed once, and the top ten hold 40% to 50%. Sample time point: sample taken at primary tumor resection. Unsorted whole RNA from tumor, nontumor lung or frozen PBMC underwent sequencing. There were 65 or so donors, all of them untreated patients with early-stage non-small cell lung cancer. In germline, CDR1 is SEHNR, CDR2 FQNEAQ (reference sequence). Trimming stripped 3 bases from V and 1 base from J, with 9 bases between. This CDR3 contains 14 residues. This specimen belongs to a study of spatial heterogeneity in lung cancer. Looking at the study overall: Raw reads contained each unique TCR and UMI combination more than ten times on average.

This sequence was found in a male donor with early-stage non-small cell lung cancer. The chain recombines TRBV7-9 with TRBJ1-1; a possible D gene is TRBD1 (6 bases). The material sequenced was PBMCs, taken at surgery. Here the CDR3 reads CASSLGAANTEAFF. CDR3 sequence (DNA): TGTGCCAGCAGCTTGGGGGCTGCGAACACTGAAGCTTTCTTT.